The 26 T cell receptor beta chains presented below share a single source sample, sequenced in a study of blood T cell repertoires in COVID-19. TCRdb's table, derived via immunoSEQ multiplex PCR, lists solely in-frame clones and lacks some. Here the sample spans 78,000 or so clones, roughly 82% being singletons. Sequenced material: peripheral blood. The receptors were sampled from a man aged 80 or over with acute or convalescent COVID-19.

This clone was recorded once. J is TRBJ1-2 and V is TRBV12-3 or TRBV12-4; D remains unclear. The CDR3 spans 13 residues. V was cut by 1 base and J by 8 bases, with 11 bases left in between. As DNA, the CDR3 is TGTGCCAGCAGTTTAGGGTTACAGAGCGGCTACACCTTC. Translated, it gives CASSLGLQSGYTF.

The chain carries TRBV19 and TRBJ1-4; TRBD1 matches 10 bases. There are 14 residues in the CDR3. CDR1 and CDR2 from the germline V gene are LNHDA and SQIVND (reference sequence). The trim removed 10 bases at V and 8 bases at J, leaving 10 bases unmatched. The CDR3 sequence: CATRETGGDEKLFF. CDR3 DNA: TGTGCCACCCGGGAGACAGGGGGCGACGAAAAACTGTTTTTT.

The V gene is TRBV7-9, the J gene TRBJ2-2; weak D call: TRBD2 (5 bases). Germline CDR1 is SEHNR and CDR2 is FQNEAQ (reference sequence). The CDR3 consists of 15 residues. V was cut by 2 bases and J by 1 base, with 8 bases left in between. The CDR3 DNA sequence: TGTGCCAGCAGCTTATTAGGACTGAACACCGGGGAGCTGTTTTTT. Its protein is CASSLLGLNTGELFF.

The V gene is TRBV19, the J gene TRBJ1-1, with 9 bases matching TRBD1. The CDR3 runs 14 residues. The V and J ends lost 6 bases and 6 bases, in that order; junction bases with no gene match: 8. Germline-derived CDR1 and CDR2 are LNHDA and SQIVND (reference sequence). The CDR3 reads CASRLPGQGSEAFF. In DNA form, the CDR3 reads TGTGCCAGTAGACTTCCGGGACAGGGTTCTGAAGCTTTCTTT.

This clone was seen a single time. The CDR3 region is CASSSGTSLSSYNEQFF. CDR3 sequence (DNA): TGTGCCAGCAGCTCAGGGACATCCCTAAGCTCCTACAATGAGCAGTTCTTC. The chain has TRBV7-3 and TRBJ2-1; maybe TRBD1 (6 bases). The CDR3 contains 17 residues. CDR1 is SGHTA and CDR2 is FQGTGA in the germline V gene. V lost 4 bases, J lost 0 bases, and 16 bases lay in between.

The chain employs TRBV15 and TRBJ1-4; D remains ambiguous. The germline CDR1 and CDR2 sequences are LNHNV and YYDKDF (reference sequence). V was trimmed by 3 bases and J by 8 bases, leaving 10 bases between them. The CDR3 contains 13 residues. In nucleotides, the CDR3 is TGTGCCACCAGCAGGGACTCATTGGAAAAACTGTTTTTT. Translated: CATSRDSLEKLFF.

The chain carries TRBV6-1 and TRBJ1-2; 9 nucleotides align to TRBD1. The length of the CDR3 is 15 residues. J was trimmed by 5 bases and V by 3 bases; bases with no gene match: 7. CDR1 is MNHNS and CDR2 is SASEGT in the germline V gene. In DNA form, the CDR3 reads TGTGCCAGCAGTGACCAGACAGGGGGTTCATATGGCTACACCTTC. Its translation is CASSDQTGGSYGYTF.

V usage is TRBV7-9 and J usage is TRBJ1-1, with unresolved D. Per germline, CDR1 SEHNR and CDR2 FQNEAQ (reference sequence). V was shortened by 5 bases and J by 1 base, with 11 bases between the two germline ends. This CDR3 region has 14 residues. The CDR3 here is CASSPYRENTEAFF. CDR3 coding DNA: TGTGCCAGCAGCCCATACCGGGAGAACACTGAAGCTTTCTTT. The full variable domain, its missing parts supplied by reference TRBV7-9 and TRBJ1-1, is DTGVSQNPRHKITKRGQNVTFRCDPISEHNRLYWYRQTLGQGPEFLTYFQNEAQLEKSRLLSDRFSAERPKGSFSTLEIQRTEQGDSAMYLCASSPYRENTEAFFGQGTRLTVV.

The chain is built from TRBV7-2 and TRBJ1-1; 11 nucleotides line up with TRBD1. Germline loops: CDR1 SGHTA, CDR2 FQGNSA. The CDR3 contains 16 residues. The V gene end was trimmed by 5 bases and the J gene end by 4 bases; junction bases not matched to a gene: 9. CDR3 DNA: TGTGCCAGCAGCCCTTGGGCCGGGACAGGGGGCACTGAAGCTTTCTTT. Amino acids: CASSPWAGTGGTEAFF.

J is TRBJ2-3 and V is TRBV10-1; D remains unclear. This CDR3 has 13 residues. V was clipped by 0 bases and J by 4 bases, with 5 bases between them. CDR1 and CDR2 (germline): WNHNN, SYGVQD (reference sequence). The CDR3 coding sequence is TGCGCCAGCAGTGAGTCCTTAGCAGATACGCAGTATTTT. Translating gives CASSESLADTQYF.

This chain uses TRBV10-3 with TRBJ2-5, with 9 bases that match TRBD2. The ends lost 0 bases at V and 2 bases at J; junction bases unmatched: 4. This CDR3 comprises 16 residues. CDR1 is ENHRY, CDR2 SYGVKD, per germline. The CDR3 sequence is CAISESSGGTQETQYF. The CDR3 DNA reads TGTGCCATCAGTGAGTCCAGCGGGGGGACGCAAGAGACCCAGTACTTC.

This chain joins TRBV11-2 and TRBJ1-6, with 7 bases identical to TRBD1. After removal of 4 bases from V and 7 bases from J, the junction contained 7 bases not matched to a gene. The CDR3 totals 15 residues. Germline assignment: CDR1 SGHAT and CDR2 FQNNGV. The CDR3 loop is CASSSYRGRNSPLHF. As DNA, the CDR3 is TGTGCCAGCAGCTCCTACAGGGGACGCAATTCACCCCTCCACTTT.

The chain combines TRBV7-6 with TRBJ1-2; D possibly corresponds to TRBD1 (5 bases). V lost 0 bases and J 7 bases, leaving 6 bases between the germline ends. The CDR3 totals 12 residues. Germline lookup yields CDR1 SGHVS and CDR2 FNYEAQ. As DNA, the CDR3 is TGTGCCAGCAGCTTAGCAGGGGTTGGCTACACCTTC. Translation: CASSLAGVGYTF.

The chain is built from TRBV7-9 and TRBJ2-1; TRBD2 matches at 7 bases. J gave up 5 bases and V 0 bases, and 7 bases lay outside the gene matches. Germline values: CDR1 SEHNR, CDR2 FQNEAQ (reference sequence). The CDR3 covers 16 residues. The CDR3 protein is CASSLAWLAVHNEQFF. CDR3 sequence (DNA): TGTGCCAGCAGCTTAGCGTGGCTAGCGGTTCACAATGAGCAGTTCTTC.

This chain links TRBV6-1 with TRBJ2-5; D may be TRBD2 (6 bases). V dropped 0 bases and J dropped 5 bases, with 16 bases sitting between them. This CDR3 has 16 residues. CDR1 MNHNS and CDR2 SASEGT come from the germline V gene. CDR3: CASSEAGGAARETQYF. The CDR3 region has the DNA TGTGCCAGCAGTGAAGCGGGCGGGGCCGCCCGGGAGACCCAGTACTTC.

The chain uses TRBV9 and TRBJ1-2; 8 positions agree with TRBD1. CDR3 length: 14 amino acids. The J segment lost 5 bases and the V segment lost 0 bases, leaving 3 bases of the junction unmatched. Germline CDR1 SGDLS, CDR2 YYNGEE. CDR3 in amino acids: CASSVGTGTYGYTF. The CDR3 DNA follows: TGTGCCAGCAGCGTAGGGACAGGGACATATGGCTACACCTTC.

CDR3 in amino acids: CATLDTPYEQYF. The CDR3 DNA sequence: TGTGCCACTTTGGACACCCCCTACGAGCAGTACTTC. V usage is TRBV28 and J usage is TRBJ2-7, with D perhaps matching TRBD1 (5 bases). With 10 bases removed from V and 2 bases from J, the gap between germline ends came to 12 bases. Germline lookup yields CDR1 MDHEN and CDR2 SYDVKM. The CDR3 is made up of 12 amino acids. Complete variable domain (other parts from reference TRBV28 and TRBJ2-7): DVKVTQSSRYLVKRTGEKVFLECVQDMDHENMFWYRQDPGLGLRLIYFSYDVKMKEKGDIPEGYSVSREKKERFSLILESASTNQTSMYLCATLDTPYEQYFGPGTRLTVT.

This clone was seen once. The CDR3 loop reads CASSIRTGNTEAFF. The CDR3 DNA sequence: TGTGCCAGCAGCATCCGGACAGGGAACACTGAAGCTTTCTTT. The J gene is TRBJ1-1, the V gene TRBV28, with 7 bases fitting TRBD1. The CDR3 totals 14 residues. Per germline, CDR1 MDHEN and CDR2 SYDVKM. V was clipped by 6 bases and J by 1 base; unmatched bases: 5.

V is TRBV4-1 and J is TRBJ2-2, with unresolved D. Germline V gene data show CDR1 as MGHRA and CDR2 as YSYEKL. This CDR3 is 15 amino acids long. V lost 3 bases to trimming and J lost 1 base, with 9 bases between them. CDR3 residues: CASSQNSRNTGELFF. DNA of the CDR3: TGCGCCAGCAGCCAGAATAGCAGGAACACCGGGGAGCTGTTTTTT.

The rearrangement uses TRBV29-1 and TRBJ2-7, with D hard to call. Germline V gene data show CDR1 as SQVTM and CDR2 as ANQGSEA. The CDR3 has 13 residues. Trimming cost V 6 bases and J 3 bases, with 15 bases left between them. The CDR3 protein is CSVANHPRYEQYF. The CDR3 DNA reads TGCAGCGTAGCCAACCACCCCCGCTACGAGCAGTACTTC.

V usage is TRBV10-3 and J usage is TRBJ2-1; D might be TRBD2 (7 bases). Trimming removed 6 bases at V and 8 bases at J, with 20 bases between. This CDR3 spans 15 amino acids. In germline, CDR1 is ENHRY, CDR2 SYGVKD. CDR3 protein: CAIRQVGGARDEQFF. In nucleotides, the CDR3 is TGTGCCATCAGGCAGGTAGGGGGGGCCCGGGATGAGCAGTTCTTC.

This clone was detected only a few times. The chain links TRBV14 to TRBJ1-2; D gene ambiguous. The germline V gene has CDR1 SGHDN and CDR2 FVKESK. This CDR3 is built from 14 residues. The V end was cut by 3 bases, the J end by 8 bases, with 16 bases between. CDR3 amino acids: CASSQSGFSHGYTF. The CDR3 nucleotides are TGTGCCAGCAGCCAGTCTGGTTTTAGTCACGGCTACACCTTC.

The V call is TRBV4-2, the J call TRBJ2-3, with D possibly matching TRBD1 (5 bases). The V end was cut by 0 bases, the J end by 0 bases, with 10 bases between. Germline V CDR1 and CDR2: LGHNA, YNFKEQ. This CDR3 spans 16 amino acids. CDR3 bases: TGTGCCAGCAGCCAAGAAGGGGCAGCGAGCACAGATACGCAGTATTTT. It yields the protein CASSQEGAASTDTQYF.

This rearrangement joins TRBV10-3 to TRBJ2-5, with 10 bases lining up with TRBD2. CDR3 length equals 16 residues. Germline-derived CDR1 and CDR2 are ENHRY and SYGVKD. Germline trimming cut 2 bases from V and 8 bases from J; bases unmatched to any gene: 11. The CDR3 region has the DNA TGTGCCATCAGTGAGGGAACTAGCGGGACTAAGAGAACCCAGTACTTC. Translation: CAISEGTSGTKRTQYF.

The chain joins TRBV2 to TRBJ1-2; possible D gene TRBD1, 6 bases. Per germline, CDR1 SNHLY and CDR2 FYNNEI. The CDR3 totals 13 residues. V lost 4 bases, J lost 6 bases, and 12 bases lay in between. The chain's CDR3 is CASSGGRGDGYTF. For the CDR3, the DNA is TGTGCCAGCAGTGGGGGCAGGGGAGATGGCTACACCTTC.

CDR3 coding DNA: TGTGCCAGCAGCTTAGGACTAGCGGGGGGGCAGTTCTTC. Amino acid sequence: CASSLGLAGGQFF. The chain is built from TRBV7-2 and TRBJ2-1; TRBD2 matches at 13 bases. With 1 base clipped from V and 12 bases from J, the junction kept 0 bases outside the gene matches. Germline CDR1 and CDR2: SGHTA and FQGNSA. This CDR3 is built from 13 residues. The variable domain in full, with the rest retrieved from reference TRBV7-2 and TRBJ2-1, is GAGVSQSPSNKVTEKGKDVELRCDPISGHTALYWYRQSLGQGLEFLIYFQGNSAPDKSGLPSDRFSAERTGGSVSTLTIQRTQQEDSAVYLCASSLGLAGGQFFGPGTRLTVL.